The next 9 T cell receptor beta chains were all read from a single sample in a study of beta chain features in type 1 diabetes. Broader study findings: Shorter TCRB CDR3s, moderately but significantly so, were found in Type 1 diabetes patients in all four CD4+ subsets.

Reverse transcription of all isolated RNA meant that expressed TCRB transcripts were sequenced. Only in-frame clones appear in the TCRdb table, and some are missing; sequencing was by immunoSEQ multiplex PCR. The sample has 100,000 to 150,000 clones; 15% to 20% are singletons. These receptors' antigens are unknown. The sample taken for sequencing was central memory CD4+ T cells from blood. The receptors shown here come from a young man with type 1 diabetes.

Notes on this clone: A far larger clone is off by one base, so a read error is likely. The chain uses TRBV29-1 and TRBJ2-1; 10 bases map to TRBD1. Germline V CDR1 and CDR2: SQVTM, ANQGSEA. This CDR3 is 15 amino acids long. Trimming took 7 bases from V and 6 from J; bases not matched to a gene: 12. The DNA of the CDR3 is TGCAGCGGGTATAGAGGGACAGGGGCCTGCAATGAGCAGTTCTTC. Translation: CSGYRGTGACNEQFF.

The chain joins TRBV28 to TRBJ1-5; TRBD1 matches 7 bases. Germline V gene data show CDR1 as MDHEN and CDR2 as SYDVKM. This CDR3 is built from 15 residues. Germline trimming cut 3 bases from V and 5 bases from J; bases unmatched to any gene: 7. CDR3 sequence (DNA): TGTGCCAGCAGTTTGCCCGCAGGGGGATATCAGCCCCAGCATTTT. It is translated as CASSLPAGGYQPQHF. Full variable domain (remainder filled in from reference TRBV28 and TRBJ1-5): DVKVTQSSRYLVKRTGEKVFLECVQDMDHENMFWYRQDPGLGLRLIYFSYDVKMKEKGDIPEGYSVSREKKERFSLILESASTNQTSMYLCASSLPAGGYQPQHFGDGTRLSIL.

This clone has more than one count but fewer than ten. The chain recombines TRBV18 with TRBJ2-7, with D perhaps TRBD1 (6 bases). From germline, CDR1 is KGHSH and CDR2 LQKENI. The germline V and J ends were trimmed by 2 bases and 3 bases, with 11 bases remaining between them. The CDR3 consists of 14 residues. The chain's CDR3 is CASSPGRGDYEQYF. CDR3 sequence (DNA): TGTGCCAGCTCACCAGGCAGGGGAGACTACGAGCAGTACTTC.

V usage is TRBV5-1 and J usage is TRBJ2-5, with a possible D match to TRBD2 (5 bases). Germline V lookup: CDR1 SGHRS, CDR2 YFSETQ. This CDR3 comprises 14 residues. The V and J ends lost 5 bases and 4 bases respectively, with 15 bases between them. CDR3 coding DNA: TGCGCCAGCAGAGACGCACTAGTGGTAGAGACCCAGTACTTC. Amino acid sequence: CASRDALVVETQYF. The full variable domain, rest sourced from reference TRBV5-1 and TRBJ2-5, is KAGVTQTPRYLIKTRGQQVTLSCSPISGHRSVSWYQQTPGQGLQFLFEYFSETQRNKGNFPGRFSGRQFSNSRSEMNVSTLELGDSALYLCASRDALVVETQYFGPGTRLLVL.

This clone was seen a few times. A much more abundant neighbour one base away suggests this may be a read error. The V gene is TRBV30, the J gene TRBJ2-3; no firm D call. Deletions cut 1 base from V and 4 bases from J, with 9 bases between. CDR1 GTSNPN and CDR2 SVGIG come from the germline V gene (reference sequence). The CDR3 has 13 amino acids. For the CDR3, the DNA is TGTGCCTGGAGTGGACGGCTAGCAGATACGCAGTATTTT. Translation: CAWSGRLADTQYF. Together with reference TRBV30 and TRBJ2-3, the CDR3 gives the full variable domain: SQTIHQWPATLVQPVGSPLSLECTVEGTSNPNLYWYRQAAGRGLQLLFYSVGIGQISSEVPQNLSASRPQDRQFILSSKKLLLSDSGFYLCAWSGRLADTQYFGPGTRLTVL.

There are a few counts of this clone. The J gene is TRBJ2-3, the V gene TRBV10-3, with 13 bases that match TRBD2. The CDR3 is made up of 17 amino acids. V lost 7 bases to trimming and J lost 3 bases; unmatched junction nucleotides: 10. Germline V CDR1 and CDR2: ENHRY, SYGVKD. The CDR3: CAITPRTSGGGTDTQYF. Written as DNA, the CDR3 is TGTGCCATCACCCCCCGGACTAGCGGGGGAGGTACAGATACGCAGTATTTT.

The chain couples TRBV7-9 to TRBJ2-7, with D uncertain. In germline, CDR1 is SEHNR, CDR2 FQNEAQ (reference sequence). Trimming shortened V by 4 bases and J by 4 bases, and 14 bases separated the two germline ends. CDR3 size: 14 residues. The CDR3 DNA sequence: TGTGCCAGCAGCTCGGATCCTGCTCGGTACGAGCAGTACTTC. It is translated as CASSSDPARYEQYF.

The DNA of the CDR3 is TGTGCCAGCAGCCTCGATGCCAAAAACATTCAGTACTTC. This sequence encodes CASSLDAKNIQYF. The rearrangement links TRBV7-8 to TRBJ2-4; D not resolved. The ends were cut back, 5 bases at V and 1 base at J, with 6 bases in the middle. The V gene's germline CDR1 is SGHVS and CDR2 FQNEAQ. There are 13 residues in the CDR3.

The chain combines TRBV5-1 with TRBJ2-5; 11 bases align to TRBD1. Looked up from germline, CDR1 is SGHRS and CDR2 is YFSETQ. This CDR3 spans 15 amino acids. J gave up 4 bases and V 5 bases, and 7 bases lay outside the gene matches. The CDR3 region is CASRAGTGGRETQYF. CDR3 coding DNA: TGCGCCAGCAGGGCCGGGACAGGGGGACGAGAGACCCAGTACTTC.